This T cell receptor (beta chain) emerged from a study of cytomegalovirus exposure and HLA in healthy donors. The CDR3 is made up of 16 amino acids. V was cut by 1 base and J by 3 bases, with 15 bases left in between. Germline lookup yields CDR1 LNHNV and CDR2 YYDKDF (reference sequence). A multiplex PCR was run with 60 Vbeta primers and 13 Jbeta primers. The data were produced by immunoSEQ multiplex PCR, yet TCRdb's version contains in-frame clones alone and is incomplete. The sample carries 140,000 to 150,000 clones, around 90% recorded once. In the case of this clone: The antigen is unknown.

The study, taken as a whole, reports: Of the V segments, some could not be distinguished, including TRBV6-2 and TRBV6-3, and were excluded. Most observed TCR sequences were rare, whereas some public TCRs were detected in many donors. A later analysis linked a missense DCLRE1C variant to TCR beta V- and J-gene trimming.

The receptor's source is a woman aged 40 to 50 in good health and CMV-seronegative. The chain couples TRBV15 to TRBJ2-5; D perhaps matches TRBD2 (5 bases). Input material: PBMCs. The CDR3 here is CATSRVPGTREETQYF. The CDR3 DNA reads TGTGCCACCAGCAGAGTACCCGGAACTAGGGAAGAGACCCAGTACTTC.